This T cell receptor beta chain was recovered during a study of control samples from healthy donors and cancer patients. Here immunoSEQ multiplex PCR was the method, and the copy in TCRdb shows in-frame clones only, minus some. Found here are approximately 83,000 clones, 85% to 95% of them singletons; the top ten hold approximately 1.5%. Trimming removed 5 bases from V and 2 bases from J, with 14 bases in between. This CDR3 contains 15 residues. The germline V gene encodes CDR1 MDHEN and CDR2 SYDVKM. The material sequenced was blood. The receptor comes from a woman aged 25 to 39 in good health. The chain joins TRBV28 to TRBJ2-3, with D maybe TRBD1 (5 bases). CDR3 DNA sequence: TGTGCCAGCAGTCAGGTGGGGCGGAACACAGATACGCAGTATTTT. Translated: CASSQVGRNTDTQYF. The variable domain in full, completed from reference TRBV28 and TRBJ2-3, reads DVKVTQSSRYLVKRTGEKVFLECVQDMDHENMFWYRQDPGLGLRLIYFSYDVKMKEKGDIPEGYSVSREKKERFSLILESASTNQTSMYLCASSQVGRNTDTQYFGPGTRLTVL.